The source of this T cell receptor beta chain is a study of vaccination effects on CD4 cells after COVID-19. Study findings and constraints: The study dataset contains few convalescent patients and includes no early post-infection timepoints.

J gave up 1 base and V 3 bases, and 5 bases lay outside the gene matches. The germline V gene has CDR1 KGHSY and CDR2 FQNENV. The CDR3 contains 17 residues. Using viral peptide pools, the ViraFEST assay grew out antigen-specific CD4+ T cells prior to sequencing. Following 10 days of culture, CD4+ T cells were isolated. BNT162b2 vaccine or mRNA-1273 vaccine was given to participants in two doses. According to the study, vaccine recipients showed no prior SARS-CoV-2 infection and negative nucleocapsid antibodies. Comments on this clone: Its antigen is not identified.

The assay was immunoSEQ multiplex PCR, and TCRdb's table has in-frame clones only and misses some. The sample lists roughly 59,000 clones, around four fifths occurring once. Sequencing used CD4+ T cells from PBMCs cultured with HCoV-OC43 spike peptides, obtained after COVID-19 vaccination. The subset is: HCoV-OC43 spike overlapping peptide pool stimulation. The V gene is TRBV16, the J gene TRBJ2-1, with 11 bases that match TRBD1. The sequence was collected from a human donor who received a COVID-19 vaccine. Written as DNA, the CDR3 is TGTGCCAGCAGCCAGGGGACAGGGGGACGGTCCTACAATGAGCAGTTCTTC. It specifies CASSQGTGGRSYNEQFF.